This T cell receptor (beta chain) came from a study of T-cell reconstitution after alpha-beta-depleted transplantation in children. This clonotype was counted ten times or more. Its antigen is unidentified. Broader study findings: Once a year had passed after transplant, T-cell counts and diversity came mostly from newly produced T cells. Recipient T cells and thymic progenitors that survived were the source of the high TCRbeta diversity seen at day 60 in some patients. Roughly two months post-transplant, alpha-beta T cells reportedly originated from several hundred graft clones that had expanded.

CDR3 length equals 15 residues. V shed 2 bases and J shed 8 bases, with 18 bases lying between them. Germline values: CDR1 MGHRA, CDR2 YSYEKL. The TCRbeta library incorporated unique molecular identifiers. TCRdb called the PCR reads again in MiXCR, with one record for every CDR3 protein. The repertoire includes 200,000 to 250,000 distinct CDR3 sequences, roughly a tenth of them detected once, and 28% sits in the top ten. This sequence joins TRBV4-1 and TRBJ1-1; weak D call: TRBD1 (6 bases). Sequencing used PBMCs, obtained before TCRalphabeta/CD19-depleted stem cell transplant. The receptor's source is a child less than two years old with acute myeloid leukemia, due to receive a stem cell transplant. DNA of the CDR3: TGCGCCAGCAGCCAAAGTAGGGACACCCCAAGGGAAGCTTTCTTT. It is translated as CASSQSRDTPREAFF.